These 30 T cell receptor beta chains were sequenced from one sample in a study of human T cells and chemical hapten exposure. TCRdb recomputed calls from the RACE reads with MiXCR, one row per CDR3 protein. The sample holds 75,000 to 80,000 distinct CDR3 sequences, approximately 8.1% seen once. The time point denotes: healthy volunteer bleed at 6 weeks. Unfractionated whole blood was the source from which total RNA was extracted. The sample was whole blood. The source is a female donor in good health. Some clones in this sample may be carry-over from other donors' samples.

CDR3 DNA: TGCGCCAGCAGCCCGGCAACTCGGACGGGGACTGAAGCTTTCTTT. It encodes CASSPATRTGTEAFF. The V and J genes are TRBV5-1 and TRBJ1-1; D remains unclear. The CDR3 length is 15 residues. Deletions cut 4 bases from V and 5 bases from J, with 18 bases between. Looked up from germline, CDR1 is SGHRS and CDR2 is YFSETQ.

A few counts support this clonotype. This chain joins TRBV20-1 and TRBJ2-3; 9 nucleotides align to TRBD2. The trim removed 6 bases at V and 3 bases at J, leaving 7 bases unmatched. Germline CDR1 and CDR2: DFQATT and SNEGSKA (reference sequence). The CDR3 extends over 14 amino acids. CDR3 residues: CSADGTSLTDTQYF. DNA of the CDR3: TGCAGTGCCGACGGGACTAGCTTAACAGATACGCAGTATTTT.

J is TRBJ2-1 and V is TRBV10-3; perhaps TRBD2 as D (5 bases). V was cut by 3 bases and J by 1 base, with 19 bases left in between. The CDR3 spans 18 residues. Germline CDR1 ENHRY, CDR2 SYGVKD. CDR3 nucleotide sequence: TGTGCCATCAGTGACGCTACCCGGGCGGGTACATCCTACAATGAGCAGTTCTTC. The encoded protein is CAISDATRAGTSYNEQFF.

The table lists this clonotype with many counts. The rearrangement links TRBV20-1 to TRBJ2-3, with 9 bases matching TRBD2. Per germline, CDR1 DFQATT and CDR2 SNEGSKA (reference sequence). V shed 3 bases, J shed 3 bases, and the junction held 7 bases outside the gene matches. The CDR3 spans 15 residues. The CDR3 protein is CSASRVSGGTDTQYF. In nucleotides, the CDR3 is TGCAGTGCTAGTCGGGTTAGCGGGGGTACAGATACGCAGTATTTT.

The rearrangement uses TRBV12-5 and TRBJ1-2, with TRBD1 identical over 7 bases. Germline V gene lookup returns CDR1 LGHNT and CDR2 FRNRAP. The CDR3 runs to 14 residues. V shed 9 bases, J shed 6 bases, and the junction held 13 bases outside the gene matches. The CDR3 DNA follows: TGTGCTAGCCTGGGAGGGGGCTTAGATGATGGCTACACCTTC. Its protein product is CASLGGGLDDGYTF. Full variable domain (remainder filled in from reference TRBV12-5 and TRBJ1-2): DARVTQTPRHKVTEMGQEVTMRCQPILGHNTVFWYRQTMMQGLELLAYFRNRAPLDDSGMPKDRFSAEMPDATLATLKIQPSEPRDSAVYFCASLGGGLDDGYTFGSGTRLTVV.

This clonotype occurred a few times. V usage is TRBV5-4 and J usage is TRBJ1-2; tentatively, D is TRBD1 (5 bases). The CDR3 runs to 15 residues. Germline CDR1 and CDR2: SGHNT and YYREEE (reference sequence). V lost 3 bases and J lost 9, with 21 bases in between. The CDR3 DNA follows: TGTGCCAGCAGCTCAAGACTGGGGACCGAGTTTAGCTACACCTTC. As protein: CASSSRLGTEFSYTF.

The chain employs TRBV9 and TRBJ1-6; 7 positions agree with TRBD1. Germline CDR1 is SGDLS and CDR2 is YYNGEE. Trimming cost V 6 bases and J 6 bases; bases outside gene matches: 18. This CDR3 is built from 18 residues. CDR3 sequence (DNA): TGTGCCAGCACCGCTCCAGGGGGGGCGGGAGGTGGTAATTCACCCCTCCACTTT. Amino acid sequence: CASTAPGGAGGGNSPLHF.

The sample holds a few counts of this clonotype. The genes are TRBV6-5 and TRBJ2-1; perhaps TRBD2 as D (6 bases). Per the germline V gene, CDR1 is MNHEY and CDR2 is SVGAGI. The CDR3 is 14 amino acids. Trimming removed 6 bases from V and 10 bases from J, with 19 bases in between. The CDR3 loop reads CASSLSTGLREQFF. Here the CDR3 DNA reads TGTGCCAGCAGCCTTTCCACGGGACTTCGGGAGCAGTTCTTC.

The rearrangement joins TRBV27 to TRBJ1-2, with D perhaps TRBD1 (5 bases). The germline CDR1 and CDR2 sequences are MNHEY and SMNVEV (reference sequence). Trimming took off 3 bases at V and 4 bases at J, with 18 bases between the two ends. The CDR3 extends over 16 amino acids. CDR3 nucleotides: TGTGCCAGCAGTTTTGCAGGACCAAGGGACCCCTATGGCTACACCTTC. This gives the protein CASSFAGPRDPYGYTF.

In this sample, this clonotype turned up a few times. The V call is TRBV6-2 or TRBV6-3, the J call TRBJ1-1, with TRBD1 as a possible D gene (5 bases). The CDR3 extends over 14 amino acids. Germline V lookup: CDR1 MNHEY, CDR2 SVGEGT. V lost 6 bases, J lost 3 bases, and 14 bases lay in between. In nucleotides, the CDR3 is TGTGCCAGCAGCTGGTCGACAGCTTACACTGAAGCTTTCTTT. Its protein is CASSWSTAYTEAFF.

The rearrangement uses TRBV20-1 and TRBJ2-5; possibly TRBD1 or TRBD2 for D (5 bases each). From germline, CDR1 is DFQATT and CDR2 SNEGSKA (reference sequence). The CDR3 totals 12 residues. The V gene lost 6 bases and the J gene lost 4 bases, with 12 bases spanning the gap. The CDR3, as DNA: TGCAGTGCCCCGCGTGGGGGAGAGACCCAGTACTTC. It yields the protein CSAPRGGETQYF.

There are a few counts of this clonotype. The chain is built from TRBV13 and TRBJ1-1; D gene uncertain. CDR3 length: 12 amino acids. The germline V and J ends were trimmed by 5 bases and 1 base, with 5 bases remaining between them. Germline loops: CDR1 PRHDT, CDR2 FYEKMQ (reference sequence). The DNA for the CDR3 is TGTGCCAGCAGCACGCAGAACACTGAAGCTTTCTTT. It is translated as CASSTQNTEAFF.

This clonotype was seen more than once but under ten times. The J gene is TRBJ1-5, the V gene TRBV5-6, with D hard to call. Germline V gene lookup returns CDR1 SGHDT and CDR2 YYEEEE. V was clipped by 2 bases and J by 5 bases, with 5 bases between them. The CDR3 covers 12 residues. CDR3 nucleotide sequence: TGTGCCAGCAGCTTAAACGATCAGCCCCAGCATTTT. The encoded protein is CASSLNDQPQHF.

A few counts support this clonotype. V gene TRBV6-2 or TRBV6-3 combines with J gene TRBJ1-5; 7 positions agree with TRBD1. Germline V gene sequence: CDR1 MNHEY, CDR2 SVGEGT. Trimming at V came to 6 bases and at J to 9 bases, leaving 11 bases not matched to a gene. CDR3 length: 14 residues. The DNA of the CDR3 is TGTGCCAGCAGGGAAGGGGGCCCGGTTGGGCCCCAGCATTTT. Translation gives CASREGGPVGPQHF.

This clonotype was observed at least ten times. The chain links TRBV16 to TRBJ1-3; possible D gene TRBD1, 5 bases. Germline lookup yields CDR1 KGHSY and CDR2 FQNENV. The CDR3 has 16 amino acids. V lost 0 bases to trimming and J lost 2 bases, with 11 bases between them. CDR3 bases: TGTGCCAGCAGCCAATCGATGGGGGGACCTGGAAACACCATATATTTT. This codes for CASSQSMGGPGNTIYF. The full variable domain, its missing parts supplied by reference TRBV16 and TRBJ1-3, is GEEVAQTPKHLVRGEGQKAKLYCAPIKGHSYVFWYQQVLKNEFKFLISFQNENVFDETGMPKERFSAKCLPNSPCSLEIQATKLEDSAVYFCASSQSMGGPGNTIYFGEGSWLTVV.

There are many counts of this clonotype. V and J are TRBV12-3 or TRBV12-4 and TRBJ1-5; D not resolved. The CDR3 is 13 residues long. V was pared by 5 bases and J by 3 bases, with 8 bases between. The DNA of the CDR3 is TGTGCCAGCAGTCGCAATAACAATCAGCCCCAGCATTTT. Its protein product is CASSRNNNQPQHF.

The chain carries TRBV12-3 or TRBV12-4 and TRBJ1-2; TRBD1 agrees at 10 bases. The CDR3 is 15 amino acids. V shed 6 bases and J 2 bases; nucleotides not matched to a gene: 6. The CDR3 is CASSPDRGLNYGYTF. CDR3 sequence (DNA): TGTGCCAGCAGCCCGGACAGGGGGTTGAACTATGGCTACACCTTC.

The genes are TRBV12-3 or TRBV12-4 and TRBJ1-1; D call uncertain. The CDR3 is 18 amino acids. V was pared by 3 bases and J by 4 bases, with 24 bases between. CDR3 DNA sequence: TGTGCCAGCAGTTTGGGGTCCTTCTTGGGAGCTGGGCCCACTGAAGCTTTCTTT. Translating gives CASSLGSFLGAGPTEAFF.

This clonotype was seen at least ten times. V is TRBV20-1 and J is TRBJ2-1; 9 nucleotides agree with TRBD1. In germline, CDR1 is DFQATT, CDR2 SNEGSKA (reference sequence). CDR3 length equals 12 residues. V shed 4 bases and J 15 bases; nucleotides not matched to a gene: 10. The DNA for the CDR3 is TGCAGTGCTACCCGTGACAGGGGGAATTGGTTCTTC. Translating gives CSATRDRGNWFF.

CDR3 in DNA: TGCAGCGTTTTGACCCCAAGCGGGGGCCCGGCCTACAATGAGCAGTTCTTC. It encodes CSVLTPSGGPAYNEQFF. The rearrangement uses TRBV29-1 and TRBJ2-1; 8 nucleotides align to TRBD2. V lost 5 bases to trimming and J lost 2 bases; unmatched junction nucleotides: 14. The CDR3 runs 17 residues. The germline V gene has CDR1 SQVTM and CDR2 ANQGSEA.

This clonotype was detected a few times. The chain links TRBV20-1 to TRBJ2-3; D might be TRBD1 (6 bases). The V end was cut by 2 bases, the J end by 0 bases, with 15 bases between. Germline CDR1 and CDR2: DFQATT and SNEGSKA (reference sequence). The CDR3 is 16 residues long. DNA for the CDR3: TGCAGTGCTAGACCTACCAGGACAGTAAGCACAGATACGCAGTATTTT. Its translation: CSARPTRTVSTDTQYF.

This clonotype was observed a few times. V usage is TRBV6-4 and J usage is TRBJ2-3; D not resolved. V gave up 6 bases and J gave up 0 bases, with 10 bases separating them. CDR1 and CDR2 (germline): MRHNA, SNTAGT. The CDR3 is 14 amino acids. CDR3: CASSAAHSTDTQYF. In nucleotides, the CDR3 is TGTGCCAGCAGCGCCGCGCATAGCACAGATACGCAGTATTTT.

This clonotype has a handful of counts. This chain joins TRBV10-3 and TRBJ2-3, with D perhaps given as TRBD1 or TRBD2 (6 bases each). CDR1 and CDR2 from the germline V gene are ENHRY and SYGVKD. The CDR3 has 15 amino acids. V lost 1 base and J 2 bases, leaving 10 bases between the germline ends. CDR3 in amino acids: CAISELGGDTDTQYF. DNA of the CDR3: TGTGCCATCAGTGAGTTGGGGGGCGACACAGATACGCAGTATTTT.

The V call is TRBV4-3, the J call TRBJ1-5, with D tentatively TRBD1 (5 bases). Between the trimmed V and J ends, which lost 0 bases and 9 bases, there was a span of 9 bases. Per germline, CDR1 LGHNA and CDR2 YSLEER. The CDR3 has 13 residues. The CDR3 sequence: CASSQEPGLPQHF. The CDR3 DNA sequence: TGCGCCAGCAGCCAAGAGCCGGGGCTGCCCCAGCATTTT.

Regarding this clonotype: Being one base from a much bigger clone, this may be a read error. The rearrangement joins TRBV28 to TRBJ2-7; D is undetermined. The CDR3 spans 11 residues. Trimming stripped 6 bases from V and 5 bases from J, with 8 bases between. From germline, CDR1 is MDHEN and CDR2 SYDVKM. DNA for the CDR3: TGTGCCAGCAGGTTCGACGACGAGCAGTACTTC. Its protein is CASRFDDEQYF.

This clonotype came up a few times. V usage is TRBV2 and J usage is TRBJ2-3; 11 bases line up with TRBD2. CDR1 and CDR2 from the germline V gene are SNHLY and FYNNEI. The CDR3 sequence is 18 residues long. The J segment lost 6 bases and the V segment lost 1 base, leaving 12 bases of the junction unmatched. The CDR3 reads CASSEGTSGLHRVDTQYF. The CDR3 bases are TGTGCCAGCAGTGAAGGGACTAGCGGGTTACATAGGGTGGATACGCAGTATTTT.

The chain carries TRBV5-6 and TRBJ1-6; D unclear. This CDR3 has 13 residues. Germline CDR1 reads SGHDT; CDR2 reads YYEEEE. Trimming stripped 4 bases from V and 8 bases from J, with 10 bases between. Here the CDR3 reads CASSGKLDSPLHF. In DNA, the CDR3 is TGTGCCAGCAGCGGGAAGTTGGATTCACCCCTCCACTTT.

Of note for this clonotype: With a much larger clone just one base away, this may be a read error. The chain is built from TRBV7-9 and TRBJ2-3; 7 bases align to TRBD1. CDR3 length equals 16 residues. Germline CDR1 SEHNR, CDR2 FQNEAQ (reference sequence). J lost 3 bases, V lost 5 bases, and 11 bases had no gene match. CDR3 sequence reads: CASSITARGRTDTQYF. The CDR3 nucleotides read TGTGCCAGCAGCATTACAGCGAGGGGGCGTACAGATACGCAGTATTTT. Using reference TRBV7-9 and TRBJ2-3 for the parts outside the CDR3, the full variable domain is DTGVSQNPRHKITKRGQNVTFRCDPISEHNRLYWYRQTLGQGPEFLTYFQNEAQLEKSRLLSDRFSAERPKGSFSTLEIQRTEQGDSAMYLCASSITARGRTDTQYFGPGTRLTVL.

With regard to this clonotype: One end of the junction does not line up with germline, which may come from a read error. The chain couples TRBV5-1 to TRBJ1-6, with 8 bases identical to TRBD1. The germline gives CDR1 SGHRS, CDR2 YFSETQ. The CDR3 contains 16 residues. This CDR3 is CASSTTGARYNAPLHF. The CDR3 DNA is TGCGCCAGCAGCACGACAGGGGCAAGATATAATGCACCCCTCCACTTT.

This clonotype showed up just a few times. DNA for the CDR3: TGCGCCAGCAGCCGGACAGCACATAGGGAGGAATATTCATATGGCTACACCTTC. Its protein is CASSRTAHREEYSYGYTF. J is TRBJ1-2 and V is TRBV23-1, with D tentatively TRBD1 (6 bases). TRBV23-1 carries the ORF label, with uncertain function. The CDR3 extends over 18 amino acids. With 6 bases removed from V and 5 bases from J, the gap between germline ends came to 28 bases.